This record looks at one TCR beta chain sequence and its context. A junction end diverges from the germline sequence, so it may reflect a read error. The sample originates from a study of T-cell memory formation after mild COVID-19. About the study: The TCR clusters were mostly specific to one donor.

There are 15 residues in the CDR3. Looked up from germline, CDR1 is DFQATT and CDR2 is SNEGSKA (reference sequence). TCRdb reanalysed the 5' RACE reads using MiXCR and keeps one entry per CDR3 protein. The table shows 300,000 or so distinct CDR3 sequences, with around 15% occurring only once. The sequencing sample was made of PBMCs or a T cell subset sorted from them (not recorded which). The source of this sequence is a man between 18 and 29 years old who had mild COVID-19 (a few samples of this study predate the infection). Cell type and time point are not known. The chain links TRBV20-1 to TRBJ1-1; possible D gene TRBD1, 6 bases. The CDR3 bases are TGCAGTGATAGAAGGCGGGGGCTGAGCGGCACTGAAGCTTTCTTT. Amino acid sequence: CSDRRRGLSGTEAFF.